These 20 T cell receptor beta chains originate from one sample sequenced in a study of OX40 agonist ivuxolimab in advanced cancers. The table came from immunoSEQ multiplex PCR; TCRdb's copy has only in-frame clones and leaves some out. The data show 75,000 to 90,000 clones, with about 90% seen just once and 2.5% to 3.5% held by the top ten. The sequenced sample was CD4+ or CD8+ T cells sorted from blood, obtained in a trial of the OX40 agonist ivuxolimab. These receptor sequences come from an adult with an advanced solid tumor such as melanoma, head and neck, liver or kidney cancer.

The chain couples TRBV30 to TRBJ2-3; 7 nucleotides align to TRBD2. The CDR3 has 14 residues. CDR1 and CDR2 (germline): GTSNPN, SVGIG (reference sequence). The V gene end was trimmed by 2 bases and the J gene end by 5 bases; junction bases not matched to a gene: 7. The CDR3: CAWSFQGGVDTQYF. The CDR3, as DNA: TGTGCCTGGAGTTTTCAGGGAGGGGTAGATACGCAGTATTTT.

The CDR3 DNA follows: TGTGCCAGTAGTGAAGCGGGGCTCCGTATCGGCGGGGAGCTGTTTTTT. Translated, it gives CASSEAGLRIGGELFF. The chain uses TRBV19 and TRBJ2-2; 7 nucleotides match TRBD2. CDR1 LNHDA and CDR2 SQIVND come from the germline V gene (reference sequence). This CDR3 spans 16 amino acids. V trimming: 5 bases; J trimming: 7 bases; junction bases outside the gene matches: 13. Variable domain in full (rest from reference TRBV19 and TRBJ2-2): DGGITQSPKYLFRKEGQNVTLSCEQNLNHDAMYWYRQDPGQGLRLIYYSQIVNDFQKGDIAEGYSVSREKKESFPLTVTSAQKNPTAFYLCASSEAGLRIGGELFFGEGSRLTVL.

J is TRBJ2-2 and V is TRBV11-3; TRBD1 matches 11 bases. This CDR3 is 19 amino acids long. J was trimmed by 4 bases and V by 5 bases; bases with no gene match: 15. Germline assignment: CDR1 SGHNT and CDR2 YENEEA. CDR3 loop: CASSAEWGGQGAATGELFF. The CDR3 DNA is TGTGCCAGCAGCGCAGAGTGGGGTGGACAGGGGGCAGCCACCGGGGAGCTGTTTTTT.

The chain has TRBV6-1 and TRBJ1-1, with 8 bases aligning to TRBD1. Germline V lookup: CDR1 MNHNS, CDR2 SASEGT. There are 12 residues in the CDR3. V was pared by 5 bases and J by 10 bases, with 6 bases of the junction left unmatched. The CDR3 loop reads CASSMTGVGAFF. For the CDR3, the DNA is TGTGCCAGCAGTATGACAGGGGTCGGAGCTTTCTTT.

J is TRBJ2-4 and V is TRBV18, with D perhaps TRBD1 or TRBD2 (6 bases each). This CDR3 region has 16 residues. The germline V and J ends were trimmed by 0 bases and 0 bases, with 9 bases remaining between them. Germline V lookup: CDR1 KGHSH, CDR2 LQKENI. CDR3 sequence: CASSPPGGQAKNIQYF. In nucleotides, the CDR3 is TGTGCCAGCTCACCACCGGGGGGCCAAGCCAAAAACATTCAGTACTTC.

The chain joins TRBV6-5 to TRBJ1-6, with 9 bases identical to TRBD1. Germline V gene lookup returns CDR1 MNHEY and CDR2 SVGAGI. V shed 2 bases and J 7 bases; nucleotides not matched to a gene: 6. This CDR3 contains 16 residues. The CDR3 reads CASSYDSGTGNSPLHF. The CDR3 DNA follows: TGTGCCAGCAGTTACGACTCCGGGACAGGGAATTCACCCCTCCACTTT.

The CDR3 protein is CASRGQGNTEAFF. CDR3 DNA: TGTGCCAGCAGAGGACAGGGAAACACTGAAGCTTTCTTT. The V gene is TRBV25-1, the J gene TRBJ1-1, with 8 bases identical to TRBD1. The CDR3 contains 13 residues. Per germline, CDR1 MGHDK and CDR2 SYGVNS. Trimming cost V 6 bases and J 2 bases; bases outside gene matches: 2.

The chain employs TRBV28 and TRBJ1-4; TRBD1 is a possible D gene (6 bases). Trimming removed 5 bases from V and 3 bases from J, with 16 bases in between. The germline V gene encodes CDR1 MDHEN and CDR2 SYDVKM. There are 16 residues in the CDR3. The CDR3 DNA sequence: TGTGCCAGCAGTACGACCGGGACACATTCTAATGAAAAACTGTTTTTT. Its protein product is CASSTTGTHSNEKLFF.

This clone turned up a few times. The chain recombines TRBV28 with TRBJ1-2, with 8 bases matching TRBD1. J was trimmed by 4 bases and V by 5 bases; bases with no gene match: 6. Germline V gives CDR1 MDHEN, CDR2 SYDVKM. The CDR3 has 14 residues. CDR3 region: CASSPGQGPYGYTF. The CDR3 DNA reads as TGTGCCAGCAGTCCCGGACAGGGTCCCTATGGCTACACCTTC.

The V and J genes are TRBV7-9 and TRBJ1-2; D ambiguous. V lost 1 base, J lost 6 bases, and 12 bases lay in between. The CDR3 contains 14 residues. Germline V gene lookup returns CDR1 SEHNR and CDR2 FQNEAQ (reference sequence). The CDR3 nucleotides read TGTGCCAGCAGCTTAGGTTCCACGGGAGATGGCTACACCTTC. This gives the protein CASSLGSTGDGYTF.

This chain links TRBV2 with TRBJ1-2; no clear D gene. Germline CDR1 SNHLY, CDR2 FYNNEI. V lost 5 bases to trimming and J lost 7 bases, with 20 bases between them. This CDR3 region has 15 residues. Written as DNA, the CDR3 is TGTGCCAGCAGTAGACTAATCGAGTCCTTAACTGGCTACACCTTC. Encoded protein: CASSRLIESLTGYTF.

V gene TRBV30 combines with J gene TRBJ2-7; TRBD1 might be the D (5 bases). The length of the CDR3 is 13 residues. Deletions cut 0 bases from V and 3 bases from J, with 9 bases between. The germline gives CDR1 GTSNPN, CDR2 SVGIG (reference sequence). The CDR3 DNA follows: TGTGCCTGGAGTGTAAGGGGCCGCTACGAGCAGTACTTC. Its protein is CAWSVRGRYEQYF.

J is TRBJ1-1 and V is TRBV7-2; D remains ambiguous. This CDR3 is built from 14 residues. Trimming removed 1 base at V and 1 base at J, with 7 bases between. Germline V lookup: CDR1 SGHTA, CDR2 FQGNSA. CDR3 region: CASSLVGWNTEAFF. As DNA, the CDR3 is TGTGCCAGCAGCTTAGTTGGCTGGAACACTGAAGCTTTCTTT.

The chain joins TRBV7-9 to TRBJ2-7, with D tentatively TRBD1 or TRBD2 (5 bases each). In germline, CDR1 is SEHNR, CDR2 FQNEAQ (reference sequence). The CDR3 has 11 residues. V was cut by 3 bases and J by 5 bases, with 5 bases left in between. The CDR3 nucleotides are TGTGCCAGCAGCTTGGGGGACGAGCAGTACTTC. Amino acid sequence: CASSLGDEQYF.

The rearrangement uses TRBV6-6 and TRBJ2-1; 8 nucleotides agree with TRBD2. The J segment lost 11 bases and the V segment lost 5 bases, leaving 14 bases of the junction unmatched. Germline CDR1 is MNHNY and CDR2 is SVGAGI (reference sequence). The CDR3 runs to 15 residues. CDR3 sequence reads: CASSDPGSGGSKQFF. The CDR3 nucleotides are TGTGCCAGCAGTGACCCCGGTTCGGGAGGGAGTAAGCAGTTCTTC.

The chain's CDR3 is CASRSTGYVLTF. In nucleotides, the CDR3 is TGTGCCAGCAGATCCACAGGGTACGTCCTGACTTTC. The V and J genes are TRBV28 and TRBJ2-6, with D possibly TRBD1 on 6 matching bases. V lost 6 bases to trimming and J lost 11 bases, with 11 bases between them. Germline V CDR1 and CDR2: MDHEN, SYDVKM. CDR3 length: 12 amino acids.

The rearrangement joins TRBV19 to TRBJ1-3; tentatively, D is TRBD1 (6 bases). V was trimmed by 5 bases and J by 4 bases, leaving 18 bases between them. Germline V gives CDR1 LNHDA, CDR2 SQIVND (reference sequence). There are 16 residues in the CDR3. The chain's CDR3 is CASSPQDSSTGNTIYF. The CDR3 region has the DNA TGTGCCAGTAGTCCCCAGGACAGTTCTACCGGAAACACCATATATTTT.

In this sample, this clone turned up once. V is TRBV5-4 and J is TRBJ1-1; D gene ambiguous. The CDR3 length is 14 residues. Germline V CDR1 and CDR2: SGHNT, YYREEE (reference sequence). With 3 bases removed from V and 1 base from J, the gap between germline ends came to 10 bases. The chain's CDR3 is CASSSVFTNTEAFF. In DNA form, the CDR3 reads TGTGCCAGCAGCTCCGTTTTTACGAACACTGAAGCTTTCTTT.

The V call is TRBV30, the J call TRBJ1-1; no definite D call. This CDR3 region has 13 residues. Germline V CDR1 and CDR2: GTSNPN, SVGIG (reference sequence). V was shortened by 0 bases and J by 4 bases, with 9 bases between the two germline ends. The CDR3 sequence: CAWSVPFITEAFF. DNA of the CDR3: TGTGCCTGGAGTGTACCTTTTATCACTGAAGCTTTCTTT.

The chain couples TRBV2 to TRBJ2-5, with 8 bases aligning to TRBD1. CDR1 SNHLY and CDR2 FYNNEI come from the germline V gene. The CDR3 extends over 13 amino acids. After removal of 6 bases from V and 7 bases from J, the junction contained 7 bases not matched to a gene. CDR3 loop: CASSLGQGATQYF. Here the CDR3 DNA reads TGTGCCAGCAGCTTAGGACAGGGAGCGACCCAGTACTTC.